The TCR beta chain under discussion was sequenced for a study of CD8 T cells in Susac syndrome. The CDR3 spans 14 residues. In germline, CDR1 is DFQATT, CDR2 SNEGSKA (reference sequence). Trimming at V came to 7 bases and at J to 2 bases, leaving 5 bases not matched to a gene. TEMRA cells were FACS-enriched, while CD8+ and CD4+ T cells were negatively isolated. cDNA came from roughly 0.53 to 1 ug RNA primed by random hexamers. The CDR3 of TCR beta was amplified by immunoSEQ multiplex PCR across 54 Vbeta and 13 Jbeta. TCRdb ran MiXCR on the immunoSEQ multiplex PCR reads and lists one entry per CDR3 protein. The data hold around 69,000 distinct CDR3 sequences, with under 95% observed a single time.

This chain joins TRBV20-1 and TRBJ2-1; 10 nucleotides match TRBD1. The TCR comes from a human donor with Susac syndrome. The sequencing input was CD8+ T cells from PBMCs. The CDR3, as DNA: TGCAGTGTTGGGACAGGGGCGCCCTACAATGAGCAGTTCTTC. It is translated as CSVGTGAPYNEQFF.